This T cell receptor beta chain stems from a study of blood T cells in healthy people across ages. Study results and caveats: Lack of knowledge of donor CMV status possibly confounded expanded clonotype changes.

Comment on this clonotype: The antigen remains unidentified.

Germline V gene sequence: CDR1 SGHRS, CDR2 YFSETQ. The V segment lost 0 bases and the J segment 6 bases; nucleotides outside the gene matches: 6. There are 15 residues in the CDR3. A second about 6 to 12 cycle PCR used barcoded and J-beta primers. In TCRdb, the 5' RACE reads were re-called with MiXCR into one record per CDR3 protein. The sample has about 1.8 million distinct CDR3 sequences; about 50% are singletons. The source is a woman aged 40-49 years in good health. The sequenced sample was blood. The J gene is TRBJ2-3, the V gene TRBV5-1, with 8 bases lining up with TRBD2. CDR3: CASSLESGGFDTQYF. For the CDR3, the DNA is TGCGCCAGCAGCTTGGAAAGCGGGGGTTTCGATACGCAGTATTTT.